This is a list of T cell receptor beta chains from one sample in a study of shared clonotypes between healthy human individuals. The table came from immunoSEQ multiplex PCR; TCRdb's copy has only in-frame clones and leaves some out. The sample lists 520,000 or so clones; more than 65% were seen once. The sample was PBMCs. The receptors here all came from a woman in her thirties or forties in good health. Some clones in this sample may be carry-over from other donors' samples. CDR3s include the opening cysteine and the closing phenylalanine or tryptophan. The order of the fields is V gene, CDR3 protein.

TRBV28 | CASSLVYTGPNEQFF
TRBV12-5 | CASGLGQWEDTQYF
TRBV18 | CASSPPSSYEQYF
TRBV7-2 | CASSLRTGGTGELFF
TRBV28 | CASNLFRWNEQFF
TRBV5-1 | CASSLDGREGNEQFF
TRBV6-6 | CASQNTGELFF
TRBV28 | CASRDSLYGYTF
TRBV7-9 | CASTSIMGQGTPLTF
TRBV10-3 | CAISESRTGNEKLFF
TRBV7-8 | CASSAPGHLTLEQFF
TRBV6-1 | CASSGGQGNNEQFF
TRBV30 | CAWSTVGSGTQYF
TRBV13 | CASSYRDRGAEAFF
TRBV5-6 | CASSLRLSGRRQETQYF
TRBV28 | CASSPVWGTSYEQYF